The 26 T cell receptor beta chains in this list originate from one sample, sequenced in a study of OX40 agonist ivuxolimab in advanced cancers. Method: immunoSEQ multiplex PCR; TCRdb's copy keeps in-frame clones and lacks some. This table has some 27,000 clones, 75% to 95% appearing once. The material sequenced was CD4+ or CD8+ T cells sorted from blood, taken in a trial of the OX40 agonist ivuxolimab. The origin of the receptors is an adult with an advanced solid tumor such as melanoma, head and neck, liver or kidney cancer.

The CDR3 DNA reads TGTGCCAGTAGTTTTGGGGCGTTAGGATACGAGCAGTACTTC. This gives the protein CASSFGALGYEQYF. The chain carries TRBV19 and TRBJ2-7, with D possibly TRBD1 on 5 matching bases. Per the germline V gene, CDR1 is LNHDA and CDR2 is SQIVND (reference sequence). V was clipped by 5 bases and J by 4 bases, with 15 bases between them. This CDR3 is built from 14 residues.

This clone has only one observation. The V call is TRBV7-6, the J call TRBJ2-1, with D maybe TRBD1 (5 bases). The V gene lost 2 bases and the J gene lost 10 bases, with 24 bases spanning the gap. Germline V CDR1 and CDR2: SGHVS, FNYEAQ. The CDR3 covers 17 residues. The CDR3 protein is CASSLKGLGLAAREQFF. DNA for the CDR3: TGTGCCAGCAGCTTAAAGGGGTTAGGGCTCGCCGCTCGAGAGCAGTTCTTC.

CDR3 in DNA: TGTGCCAGCAGCTTAAGTCAGGGGGCAACCTACGAGCAGTACTTC. It translates to CASSLSQGATYEQYF. The V gene is TRBV7-2, the J gene TRBJ2-7; 8 positions match TRBD1. Trimming removed 2 bases from V and 2 bases from J; junction bases left unmatched: 5. The CDR3 loop spans 15 amino acids. CDR1 and CDR2 from the germline V gene are SGHTA and FQGNSA.

The chain is built from TRBV19 and TRBJ2-7; no clear D gene. V lost 3 bases and J lost 5, with 11 bases in between. The V gene's germline CDR1 is LNHDA and CDR2 SQIVND (reference sequence). This CDR3 is built from 13 residues. As DNA, the CDR3 is TGTGCCAGTAGTATTTTTCCCCAAAACGAGCAGTACTTC. Translation: CASSIFPQNEQYF.

This clone was seen a few times. The chain has TRBV5-1 and TRBJ2-7; 7 bases line up with TRBD2. Germline-derived CDR1 and CDR2 are SGHRS and YFSETQ. V was pared by 0 bases and J by 1 base, with 1 base of the junction left unmatched. This CDR3 has 14 residues. The CDR3 loop is CASSLGLASYEQYF. The CDR3 DNA is TGCGCCAGCAGCTTGGGACTAGCTTCCTACGAGCAGTACTTC.

The rearrangement joins TRBV4-3 to TRBJ2-2, with 9 bases lining up with TRBD2. From germline, CDR1 is LGHNA and CDR2 YSLEER. There are 18 residues in the CDR3. V lost 1 base and J lost 3; bases outside the gene matches: 9. CDR3 bases: TGCGCCAGCAGCCAAGCCCATGGGCTAGCGGGATACACCGGGGAGCTGTTTTTT. Amino acids: CASSQAHGLAGYTGELFF.

The chain employs TRBV6-6 and TRBJ1-5; D is undetermined. The V end lost 5 bases, the J end lost 7 bases, and 18 bases lay between the germline ends. From germline, CDR1 is MNHNY and CDR2 SVGAGI (reference sequence). The CDR3 covers 15 residues. CDR3 residues: CASSPLYRLGQPQHF. The CDR3 bases are TGTGCCAGCAGTCCGCTTTACCGCCTAGGGCAGCCCCAGCATTTT.

This clone was seen once. The chain uses TRBV19 and TRBJ2-2, with a possible D match to TRBD2 (5 bases). Germline lookup yields CDR1 LNHDA and CDR2 SQIVND (reference sequence). The CDR3 sequence is 15 residues long. V lost 5 bases and J 4 bases, leaving 14 bases between the germline ends. The CDR3 coding sequence is TGTGCCAGTAGTTCCCTAGAGGGAGCCACCGGGGAGCTGTTTTTT. It codes for CASSSLEGATGELFF.

The chain employs TRBV19 and TRBJ2-1; 11 bases align to TRBD2. CDR1 and CDR2 from the germline V gene are LNHDA and SQIVND (reference sequence). Losses at the gene ends were 4 bases for V and 3 bases for J; bases not matched to a gene: 8. There are 17 residues in the CDR3. As DNA, the CDR3 is TGTGCCAGTAGTAGGTCGCCGGGACTAGCGGACTACAATGAGCAGTTCTTC. It codes for CASSRSPGLADYNEQFF.

The V and J genes are TRBV7-6 and TRBJ2-5; TRBD2 matches at 8 bases. CDR3 size: 15 residues. The trim removed 5 bases at V and 5 bases at J, leaving 10 bases unmatched. Germline V lookup: CDR1 SGHVS, CDR2 FNYEAQ. The CDR3 region has the DNA TGTGCCAGCAGCCATAATAGCGGGACCGGTGAGACCCAGTACTTC. Protein sequence: CASSHNSGTGETQYF.

Comment on this clone: Other DNA variants within this sample encode the same CDR3. The V call is TRBV5-5, the J call TRBJ2-2; 12 bases agree with TRBD2. The CDR3 is made up of 18 amino acids. J gave up 0 bases and V 0 bases, and 3 bases lay outside the gene matches. Per germline, CDR1 SGHKS and CDR2 YYEKEE (reference sequence). CDR3 protein: CASSLGLAGGPNTGELFF. CDR3 in DNA: TGTGCCAGCAGCTTGGGCCTAGCGGGAGGGCCGAACACCGGGGAGCTGTTTTTT.

The chain links TRBV6-5 to TRBJ1-3, with D unresolved. Trimming stripped 6 bases from V and 5 bases from J, with 8 bases between. This CDR3 has 12 residues. The germline gives CDR1 MNHEY, CDR2 SVGAGI. The CDR3 loop is CASSPNRNTIYF. The DNA of the CDR3 is TGTGCCAGCAGCCCTAACAGAAACACCATATATTTT.

The chain carries TRBV27 and TRBJ2-5; TRBD1 matches 10 bases. The CDR3 has 15 amino acids. The V gene end was trimmed by 3 bases and the J gene end by 0 bases; junction bases not matched to a gene: 1. Germline V gives CDR1 MNHEY, CDR2 SMNVEV (reference sequence). As DNA, the CDR3 is TGTGCCAGCAGTTTGGGACAGGGGTACCAAGAGACCCAGTACTTC. Its translation is CASSLGQGYQETQYF.

The CDR3 loop is CASSLDLGGLTYEQYF. The CDR3, as DNA: TGTGCCAGCAGCTTAGATCTAGGGGGTCTAACCTACGAGCAGTACTTC. The chain carries TRBV11-3 and TRBJ2-7; weak D call: TRBD1 (6 bases). CDR3 length equals 16 residues. V lost 0 bases and J lost 2, with 14 bases in between. Germline V gene lookup returns CDR1 SGHNT and CDR2 YENEEA.

The chain uses TRBV7-2 and TRBJ2-7, with TRBD2 identical over 12 bases. J lost 3 bases, V lost 7 bases, and 7 bases had no gene match. CDR3 length: 15 amino acids. Germline CDR1 SGHTA, CDR2 FQGNSA. CDR3 protein: CASIPSGRASYEQYF. In DNA, the CDR3 is TGTGCCAGCATCCCTAGCGGGAGGGCGAGCTACGAGCAGTACTTC. The entire variable domain, with the rest obtained from reference TRBV7-2 and TRBJ2-7, is as follows: GAGVSQSPSNKVTEKGKDVELRCDPISGHTALYWYRQSLGQGLEFLIYFQGNSAPDKSGLPSDRFSAERTGGSVSTLTIQRTQQEDSAVYLCASIPSGRASYEQYFGPGTRLTVT.

This chain connects TRBV4-1 to TRBJ2-7, with D possibly being TRBD2 (6 bases). The germline V gene has CDR1 MGHRA and CDR2 YSYEKL. CDR3 length: 13 amino acids. V gave up 4 bases and J gave up 4 bases, with 11 bases separating them. As DNA, the CDR3 is TGCGCCAGCAGCCCCTCCGGAGGGTACGAGCAGTACTTC. Translating it yields CASSPSGGYEQYF.

This chain uses TRBV7-9 with TRBJ2-1; TRBD2 matches at 8 bases. Trimming at V came to 0 bases and at J to 4 bases, leaving 8 bases not matched to a gene. Germline V gene lookup returns CDR1 SEHNR and CDR2 FQNEAQ (reference sequence). The length of the CDR3 is 17 residues. CDR3 in DNA: TGTGCCAGCAGCTTAGCGTCGAGCGGGGGCAGGTACAATGAGCAGTTCTTC. Translated: CASSLASSGGRYNEQFF. Full variable domain (remainder filled in from reference TRBV7-9 and TRBJ2-1): DTGVSQNPRHKITKRGQNVTFRCDPISEHNRLYWYRQTLGQGPEFLTYFQNEAQLEKSRLLSDRFSAERPKGSFSTLEIQRTEQGDSAMYLCASSLASSGGRYNEQFFGPGTRLTVL.

The V gene is TRBV25-1, the J gene TRBJ1-2, with unresolved D. Germline CDR1 reads MGHDK; CDR2 reads SYGVNS. The CDR3 consists of 12 residues. V lost 10 bases and J lost 6, with 15 bases in between. CDR3 loop: CATHEGLNGYTF. The DNA of the CDR3 is TGTGCCACCCACGAGGGTTTAAATGGCTACACCTTC.

The chain recombines TRBV9 with TRBJ2-4; D perhaps matches TRBD1 (6 bases). The germline V and J ends were trimmed by 2 bases and 10 bases, with 13 bases remaining between them. The CDR3 has 13 amino acids. The germline V gene has CDR1 SGDLS and CDR2 YYNGEE. CDR3 DNA: TGTGCCAGCAGCGTGGGGGCCCTAGAAATTCAGTACTTC. Translating it yields CASSVGALEIQYF.

The genes are TRBV7-9 and TRBJ2-1; TRBD2 matches at 8 bases. The germline CDR1 and CDR2 sequences are SEHNR and FQNEAQ (reference sequence). The trim removed 5 bases at V and 5 bases at J, leaving 11 bases unmatched. The CDR3 consists of 16 residues. In nucleotides, the CDR3 is TGTGCCAGCAGCCCTGGCCTAGCGGGTTTGAACAATGAGCAGTTCTTC. Amino acids: CASSPGLAGLNNEQFF.

CDR3 protein: CASSPYGVSERTYEQYF. The CDR3 region has the DNA TGTGCCAGCAGCCCATACGGCGTGAGCGAGAGGACCTACGAGCAGTACTTC. The chain combines TRBV11-3 with TRBJ2-5; D uncertain. The J call may be faulty, since TRBJ2-7 better matches the DNA end. The germline V gene has CDR1 SGHNT and CDR2 YENEEA. There are 17 residues in the CDR3.

The V gene is TRBV11-2, the J gene TRBJ1-2; TRBD1 aligns across 8 bases. The germline gives CDR1 SGHAT, CDR2 FQNNGV. V dropped 1 base and J dropped 4; count of bases not matched to a gene: 5. The CDR3 runs 15 residues. The CDR3 DNA reads as TGTGCCAGCAGCTTAGGCCAGGGGGCAGGCTATGGCTACACCTTC. Residues: CASSLGQGAGYGYTF.

This clone has only a few counts. The V and J genes are TRBV19 and TRBJ2-3, with TRBD2 matching over 12 bases. The CDR3 covers 16 residues. From germline, CDR1 is LNHDA and CDR2 SQIVND (reference sequence). Trimming cost V 1 base and J 4 bases; bases outside gene matches: 3. In DNA, the CDR3 is TGTGCCAGTAGTATAGTACTAGCGGGAGGAGCAGATACGCAGTATTTT. Translation gives CASSIVLAGGADTQYF.

The chain has TRBV6-6 and TRBJ2-1; TRBD2 matches 8 bases. Germline-derived CDR1 and CDR2 are MNHNY and SVGAGI (reference sequence). The V gene end was trimmed by 4 bases and the J gene end by 3 bases; junction bases not matched to a gene: 5. CDR3 length: 15 amino acids. The chain's CDR3 is CASSLAGLIYNEQFF. CDR3 DNA: TGTGCCAGCAGTTTAGCGGGACTAATCTACAATGAGCAGTTCTTC.

The genes are TRBV14 and TRBJ2-7, with TRBD1 matching over 9 bases. The V gene end was trimmed by 6 bases and the J gene end by 7 bases; junction bases not matched to a gene: 13. This CDR3 contains 15 residues. The germline V gene has CDR1 SGHDN and CDR2 FVKESK. The CDR3, as DNA: TGTGCCAGCAGACAAACAGGGGGCCCTTCCGGAGAGCAGTACTTC. Its translation is CASRQTGGPSGEQYF.

The chain joins TRBV9 to TRBJ2-3; D gene uncertain. Germline V gene sequence: CDR1 SGDLS, CDR2 YYNGEE. Trimming took 0 bases from V and 2 from J, leaving 13 bases between them. The CDR3 sequence is 16 residues long. The CDR3 spells CASSVASTLTTDTQYF. DNA for the CDR3: TGTGCCAGCAGCGTAGCGTCTACCCTAACCACAGATACGCAGTATTTT.